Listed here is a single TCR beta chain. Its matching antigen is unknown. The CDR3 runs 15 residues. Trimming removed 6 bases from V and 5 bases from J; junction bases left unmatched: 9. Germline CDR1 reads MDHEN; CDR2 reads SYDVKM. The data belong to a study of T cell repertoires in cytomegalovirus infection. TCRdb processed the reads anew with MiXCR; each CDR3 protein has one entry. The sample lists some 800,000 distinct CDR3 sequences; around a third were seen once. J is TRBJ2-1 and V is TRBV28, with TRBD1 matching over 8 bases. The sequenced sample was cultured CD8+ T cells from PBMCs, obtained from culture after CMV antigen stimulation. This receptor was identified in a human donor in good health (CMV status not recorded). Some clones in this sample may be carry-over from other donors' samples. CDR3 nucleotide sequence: TGTGCCAGCAGAAGCCGGGACAGGATCCACAATGAGCAGTTCTTC. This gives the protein CASRSRDRIHNEQFF. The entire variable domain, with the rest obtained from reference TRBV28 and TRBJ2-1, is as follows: DVKVTQSSRYLVKRTGEKVFLECVQDMDHENMFWYRQDPGLGLRLIYFSYDVKMKEKGDIPEGYSVSREKKERFSLILESASTNQTSMYLCASRSRDRIHNEQFFGPGTRLTVL.